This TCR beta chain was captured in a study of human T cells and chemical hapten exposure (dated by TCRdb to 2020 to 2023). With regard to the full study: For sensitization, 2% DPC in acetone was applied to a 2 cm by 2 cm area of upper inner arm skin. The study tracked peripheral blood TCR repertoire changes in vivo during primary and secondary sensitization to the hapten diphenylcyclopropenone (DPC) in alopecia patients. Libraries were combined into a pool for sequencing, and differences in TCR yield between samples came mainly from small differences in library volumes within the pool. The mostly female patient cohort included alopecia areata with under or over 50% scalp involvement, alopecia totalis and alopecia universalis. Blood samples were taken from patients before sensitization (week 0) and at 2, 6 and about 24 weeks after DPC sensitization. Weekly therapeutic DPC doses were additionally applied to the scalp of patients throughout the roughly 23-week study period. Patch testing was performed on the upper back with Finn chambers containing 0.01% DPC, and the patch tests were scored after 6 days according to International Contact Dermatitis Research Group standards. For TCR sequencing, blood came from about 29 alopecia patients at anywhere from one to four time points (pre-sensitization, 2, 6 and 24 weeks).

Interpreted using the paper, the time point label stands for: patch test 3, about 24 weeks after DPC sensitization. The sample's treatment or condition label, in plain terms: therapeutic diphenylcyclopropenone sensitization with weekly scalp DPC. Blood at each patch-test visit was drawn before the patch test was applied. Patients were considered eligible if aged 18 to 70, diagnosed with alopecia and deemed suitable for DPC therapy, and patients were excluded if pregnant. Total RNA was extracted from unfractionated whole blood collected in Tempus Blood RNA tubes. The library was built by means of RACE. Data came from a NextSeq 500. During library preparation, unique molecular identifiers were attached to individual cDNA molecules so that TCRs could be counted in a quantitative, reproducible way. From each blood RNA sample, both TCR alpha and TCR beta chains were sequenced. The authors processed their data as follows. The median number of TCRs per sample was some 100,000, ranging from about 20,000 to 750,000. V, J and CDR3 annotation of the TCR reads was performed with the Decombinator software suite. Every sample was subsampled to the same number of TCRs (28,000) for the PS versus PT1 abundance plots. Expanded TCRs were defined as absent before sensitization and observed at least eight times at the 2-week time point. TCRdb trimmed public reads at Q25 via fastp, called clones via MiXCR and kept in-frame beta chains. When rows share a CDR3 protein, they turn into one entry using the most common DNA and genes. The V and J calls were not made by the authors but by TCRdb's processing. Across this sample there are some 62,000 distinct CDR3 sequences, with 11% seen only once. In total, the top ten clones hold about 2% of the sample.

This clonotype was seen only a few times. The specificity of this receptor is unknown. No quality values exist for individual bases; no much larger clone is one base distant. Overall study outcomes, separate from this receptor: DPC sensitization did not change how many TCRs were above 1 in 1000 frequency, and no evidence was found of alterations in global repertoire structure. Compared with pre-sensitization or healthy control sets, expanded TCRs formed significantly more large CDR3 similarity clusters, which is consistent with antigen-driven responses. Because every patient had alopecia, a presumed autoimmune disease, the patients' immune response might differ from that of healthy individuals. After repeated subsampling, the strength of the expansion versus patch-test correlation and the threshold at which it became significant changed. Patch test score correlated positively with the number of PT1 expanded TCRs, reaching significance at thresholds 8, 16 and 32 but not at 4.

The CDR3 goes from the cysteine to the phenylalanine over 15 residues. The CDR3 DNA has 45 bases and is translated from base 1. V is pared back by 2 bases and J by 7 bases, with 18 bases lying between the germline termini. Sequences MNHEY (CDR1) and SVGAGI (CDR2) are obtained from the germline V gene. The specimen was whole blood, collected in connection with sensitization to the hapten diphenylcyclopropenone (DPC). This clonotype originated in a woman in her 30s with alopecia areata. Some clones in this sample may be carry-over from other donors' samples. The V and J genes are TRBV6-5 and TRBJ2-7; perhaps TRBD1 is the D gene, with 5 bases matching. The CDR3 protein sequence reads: CASSYRLDGAREQYF. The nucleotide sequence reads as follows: TGTGCCAGCAGTTACCGATTAGATGGGGCCAGGGAGCAGTACTTC.